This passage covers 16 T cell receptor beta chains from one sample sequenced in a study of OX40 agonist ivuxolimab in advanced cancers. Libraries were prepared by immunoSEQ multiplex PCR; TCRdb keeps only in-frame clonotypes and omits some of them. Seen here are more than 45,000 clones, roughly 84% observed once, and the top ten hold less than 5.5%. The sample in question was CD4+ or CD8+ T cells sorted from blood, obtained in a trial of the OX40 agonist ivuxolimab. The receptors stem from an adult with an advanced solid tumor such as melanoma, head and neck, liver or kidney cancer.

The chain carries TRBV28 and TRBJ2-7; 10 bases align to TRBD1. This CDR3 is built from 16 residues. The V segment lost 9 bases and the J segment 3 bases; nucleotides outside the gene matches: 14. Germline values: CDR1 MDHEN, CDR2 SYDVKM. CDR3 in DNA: TGTGCCAGTAAGCTGAACCGGGACAGGGGCTTCTACGAGCAGTACTTC. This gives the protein CASKLNRDRGFYEQYF. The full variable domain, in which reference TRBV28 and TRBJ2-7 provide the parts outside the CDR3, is DVKVTQSSRYLVKRTGEKVFLECVQDMDHENMFWYRQDPGLGLRLIYFSYDVKMKEKGDIPEGYSVSREKKERFSLILESASTNQTSMYLCASKLNRDRGFYEQYFGPGTRLTVT.

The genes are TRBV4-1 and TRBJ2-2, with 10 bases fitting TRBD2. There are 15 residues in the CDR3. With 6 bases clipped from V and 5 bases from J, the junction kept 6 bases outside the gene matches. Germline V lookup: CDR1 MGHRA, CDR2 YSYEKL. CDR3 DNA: TGCGCCAGCAGGAAAGCGGGAGGGCTAACCGGGGAGCTGTTTTTT. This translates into CASRKAGGLTGELFF.

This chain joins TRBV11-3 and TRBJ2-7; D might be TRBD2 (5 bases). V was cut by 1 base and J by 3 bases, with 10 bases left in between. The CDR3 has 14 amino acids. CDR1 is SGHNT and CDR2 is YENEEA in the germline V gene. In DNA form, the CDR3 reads TGTGCCAGCAGCTTAGGGTCTGGGAGCTACGAGCAGTACTTC. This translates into CASSLGSGSYEQYF.

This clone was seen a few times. CDR3 coding DNA: TGTGCCAGCAGTGACGTACCAGGAAGGCAGCCCCAGCATTTT. It encodes CASSDVPGRQPQHF. The chain joins TRBV6-4 to TRBJ1-5; no clear D. The V end lost 2 bases, the J end lost 7 bases, and 12 bases lay between the germline ends. The CDR3 is made up of 14 amino acids. CDR1 and CDR2 (germline): MRHNA, SNTAGT.

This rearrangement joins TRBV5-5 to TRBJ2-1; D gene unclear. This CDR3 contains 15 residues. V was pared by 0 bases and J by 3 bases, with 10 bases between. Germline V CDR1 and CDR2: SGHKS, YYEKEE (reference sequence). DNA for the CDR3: TGTGCCAGCAGCTTGGGCACGGCGTACTACAATGAGCAGTTCTTC. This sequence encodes CASSLGTAYYNEQFF.

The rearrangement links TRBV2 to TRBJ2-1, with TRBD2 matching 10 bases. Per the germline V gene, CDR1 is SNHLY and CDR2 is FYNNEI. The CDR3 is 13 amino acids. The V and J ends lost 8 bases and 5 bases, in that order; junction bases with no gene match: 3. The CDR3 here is CASGLAGDNEQFF. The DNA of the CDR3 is TGTGCCAGCGGGCTAGCGGGAGACAATGAGCAGTTCTTC.

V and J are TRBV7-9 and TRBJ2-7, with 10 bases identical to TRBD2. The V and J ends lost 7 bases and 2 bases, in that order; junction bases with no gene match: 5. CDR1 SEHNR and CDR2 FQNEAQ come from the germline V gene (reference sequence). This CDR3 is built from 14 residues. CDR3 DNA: TGTGCCAGCACGCTAGCGGGAGCTACCTACGAGCAGTACTTC. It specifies CASTLAGATYEQYF.

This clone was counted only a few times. The DNA of the CDR3 is TGTGCCAGCAGCTCCCGGGCAAGGAGCAACCAAGAGACCCAGTACTTC. It specifies CASSSRARSNQETQYF. This chain joins TRBV7-2 and TRBJ2-5; no clear D. Trimming stripped 4 bases from V and 0 bases from J, with 15 bases between. CDR3 length equals 16 residues. CDR1 and CDR2 (germline): SGHTA, FQGNSA.

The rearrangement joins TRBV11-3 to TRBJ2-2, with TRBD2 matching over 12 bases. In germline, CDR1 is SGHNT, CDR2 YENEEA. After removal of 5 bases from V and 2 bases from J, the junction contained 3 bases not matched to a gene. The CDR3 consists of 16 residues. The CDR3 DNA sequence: TGTGCCAGCAGCGCGACTAGCGGGAGTAACACCGGGGAGCTGTTTTTT. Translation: CASSATSGSNTGELFF. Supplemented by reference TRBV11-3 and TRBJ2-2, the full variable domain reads EAGVVQSPRYKIIEKKQPVAFWCNPISGHNTLYWYLQNLGQGPELLIRYENEEAVDDSQLPKDRFSAERLKGVDSTLKIQPAELGDSAVYLCASSATSGSNTGELFFGEGSRLTVL.

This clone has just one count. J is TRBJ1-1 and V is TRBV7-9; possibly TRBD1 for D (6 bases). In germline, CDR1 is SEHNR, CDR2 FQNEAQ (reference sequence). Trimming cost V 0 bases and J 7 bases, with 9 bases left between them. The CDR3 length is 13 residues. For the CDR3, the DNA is TGTGCCAGCAGCTTAGCACAGGGATTTGAAGCTTTCTTT. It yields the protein CASSLAQGFEAFF. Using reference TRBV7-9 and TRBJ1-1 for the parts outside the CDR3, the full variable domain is DTGVSQNPRHKITKRGQNVTFRCDPISEHNRLYWYRQTLGQGPEFLTYFQNEAQLEKSRLLSDRFSAERPKGSFSTLEIQRTEQGDSAMYLCASSLAQGFEAFFGQGTRLTVV.

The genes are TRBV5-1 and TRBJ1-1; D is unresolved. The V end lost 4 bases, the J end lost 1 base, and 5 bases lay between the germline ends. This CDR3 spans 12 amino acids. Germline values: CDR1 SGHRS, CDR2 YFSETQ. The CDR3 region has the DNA TGCGCCAGCAGCGTGGCGAACACTGAAGCTTTCTTT. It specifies CASSVANTEAFF.

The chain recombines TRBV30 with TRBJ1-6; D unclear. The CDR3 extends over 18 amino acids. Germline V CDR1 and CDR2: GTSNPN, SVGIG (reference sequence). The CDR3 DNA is TGTAATCCCAAGCCCCAACGCCCTTACGCCCGCTATAATTCACCCCTCCACTTT. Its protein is CNPKPQRPYARYNSPLHF.

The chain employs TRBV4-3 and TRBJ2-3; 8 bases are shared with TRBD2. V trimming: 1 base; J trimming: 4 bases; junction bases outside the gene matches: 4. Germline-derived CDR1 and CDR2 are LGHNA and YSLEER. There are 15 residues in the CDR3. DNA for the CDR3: TGCGCCAGCAGCCAAGCAGCGGGAGCCGCAGATACGCAGTATTTT. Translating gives CASSQAAGAADTQYF.

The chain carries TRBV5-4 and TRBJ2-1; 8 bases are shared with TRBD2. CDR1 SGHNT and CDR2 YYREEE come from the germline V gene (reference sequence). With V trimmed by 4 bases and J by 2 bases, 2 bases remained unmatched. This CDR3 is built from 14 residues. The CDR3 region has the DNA TGTGCCAGCAGCCCGGGGGGGACCTACAATGAGCAGTTCTTC. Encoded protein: CASSPGGTYNEQFF.

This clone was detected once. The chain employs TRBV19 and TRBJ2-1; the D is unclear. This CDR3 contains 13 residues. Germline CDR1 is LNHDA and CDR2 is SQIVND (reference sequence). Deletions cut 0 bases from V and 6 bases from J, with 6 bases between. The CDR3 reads CASSIDISNEQFF. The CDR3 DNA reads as TGTGCCAGTAGTATAGACATTAGCAATGAGCAGTTCTTC.

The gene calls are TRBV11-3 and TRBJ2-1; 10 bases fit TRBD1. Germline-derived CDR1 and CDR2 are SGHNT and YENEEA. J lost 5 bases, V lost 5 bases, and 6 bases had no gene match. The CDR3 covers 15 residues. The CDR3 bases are TGTGCCAGCAGCCACCGGGACAGGGGACACAATGAGCAGTTCTTC. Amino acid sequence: CASSHRDRGHNEQFF.